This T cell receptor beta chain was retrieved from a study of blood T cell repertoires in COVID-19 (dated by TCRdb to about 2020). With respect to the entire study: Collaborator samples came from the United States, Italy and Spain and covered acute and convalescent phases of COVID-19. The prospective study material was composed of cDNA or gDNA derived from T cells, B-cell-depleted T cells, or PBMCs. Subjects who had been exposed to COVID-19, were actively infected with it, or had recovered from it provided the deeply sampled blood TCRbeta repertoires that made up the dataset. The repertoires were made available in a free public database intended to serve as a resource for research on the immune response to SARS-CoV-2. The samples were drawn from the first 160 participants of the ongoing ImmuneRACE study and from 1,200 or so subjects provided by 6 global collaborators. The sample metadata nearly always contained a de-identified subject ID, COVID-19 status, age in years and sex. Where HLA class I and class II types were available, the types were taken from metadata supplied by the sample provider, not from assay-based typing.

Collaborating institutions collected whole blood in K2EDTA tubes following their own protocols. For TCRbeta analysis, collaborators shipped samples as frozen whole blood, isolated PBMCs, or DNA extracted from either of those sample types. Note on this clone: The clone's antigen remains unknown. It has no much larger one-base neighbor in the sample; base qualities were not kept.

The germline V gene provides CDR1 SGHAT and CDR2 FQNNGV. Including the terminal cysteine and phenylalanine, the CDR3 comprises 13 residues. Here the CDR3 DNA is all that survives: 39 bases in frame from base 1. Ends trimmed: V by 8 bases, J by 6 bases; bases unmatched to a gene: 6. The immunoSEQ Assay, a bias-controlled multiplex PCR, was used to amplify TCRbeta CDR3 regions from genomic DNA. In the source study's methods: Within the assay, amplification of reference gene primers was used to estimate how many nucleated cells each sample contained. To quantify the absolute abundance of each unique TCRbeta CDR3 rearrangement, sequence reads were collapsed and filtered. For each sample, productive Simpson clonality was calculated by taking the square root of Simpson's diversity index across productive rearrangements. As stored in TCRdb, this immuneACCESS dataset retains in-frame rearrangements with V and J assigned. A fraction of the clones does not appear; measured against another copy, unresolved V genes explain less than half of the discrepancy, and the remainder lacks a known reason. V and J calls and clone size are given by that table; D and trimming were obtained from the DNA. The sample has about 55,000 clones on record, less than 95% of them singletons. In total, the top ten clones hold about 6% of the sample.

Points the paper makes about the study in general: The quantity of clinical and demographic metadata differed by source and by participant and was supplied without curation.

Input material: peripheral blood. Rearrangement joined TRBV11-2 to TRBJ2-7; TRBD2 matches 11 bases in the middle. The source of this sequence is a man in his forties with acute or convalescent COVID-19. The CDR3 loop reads CASGIAGGVEQYF. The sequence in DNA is TGTGCCAGCGGCATAGCGGGAGGGGTCGAGCAGTACTTC.